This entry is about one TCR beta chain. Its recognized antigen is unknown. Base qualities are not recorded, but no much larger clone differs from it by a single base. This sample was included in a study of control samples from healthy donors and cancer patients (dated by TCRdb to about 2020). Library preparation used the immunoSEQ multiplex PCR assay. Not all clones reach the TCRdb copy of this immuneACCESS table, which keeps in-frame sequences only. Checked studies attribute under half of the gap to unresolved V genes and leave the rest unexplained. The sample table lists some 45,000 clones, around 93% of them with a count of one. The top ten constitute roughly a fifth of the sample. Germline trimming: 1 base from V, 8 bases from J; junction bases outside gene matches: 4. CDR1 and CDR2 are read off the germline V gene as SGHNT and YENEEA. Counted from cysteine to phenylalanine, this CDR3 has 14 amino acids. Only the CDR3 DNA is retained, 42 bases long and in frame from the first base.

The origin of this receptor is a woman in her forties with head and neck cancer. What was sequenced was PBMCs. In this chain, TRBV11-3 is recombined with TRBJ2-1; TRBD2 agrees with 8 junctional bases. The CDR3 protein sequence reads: CASSLAGGPYEQFF. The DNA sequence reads TGTGCCAGCAGCTTAGCGGGAGGGCCCTATGAGCAGTTCTTC.